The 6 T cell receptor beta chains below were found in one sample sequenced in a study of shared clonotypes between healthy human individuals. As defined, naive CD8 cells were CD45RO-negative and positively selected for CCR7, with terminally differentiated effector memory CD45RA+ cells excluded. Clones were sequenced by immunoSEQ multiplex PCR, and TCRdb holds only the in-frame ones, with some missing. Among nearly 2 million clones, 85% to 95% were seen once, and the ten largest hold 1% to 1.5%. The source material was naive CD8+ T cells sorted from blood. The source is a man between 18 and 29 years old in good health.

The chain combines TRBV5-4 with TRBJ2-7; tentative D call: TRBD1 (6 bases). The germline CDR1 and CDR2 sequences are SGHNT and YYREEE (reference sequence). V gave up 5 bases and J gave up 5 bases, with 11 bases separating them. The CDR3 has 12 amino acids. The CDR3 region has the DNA TGTGCCAGCAGAGGGGGTGAGCACGAGCAGTACTTC. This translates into CASRGGEHEQYF.

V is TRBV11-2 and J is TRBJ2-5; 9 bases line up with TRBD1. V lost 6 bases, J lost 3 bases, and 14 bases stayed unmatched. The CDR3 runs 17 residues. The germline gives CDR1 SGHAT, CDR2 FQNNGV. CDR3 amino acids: CASRSGTGYLLKETQYF. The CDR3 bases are TGTGCCAGCAGATCCGGGACAGGGTATCTACTAAAAGAGACCCAGTACTTC.

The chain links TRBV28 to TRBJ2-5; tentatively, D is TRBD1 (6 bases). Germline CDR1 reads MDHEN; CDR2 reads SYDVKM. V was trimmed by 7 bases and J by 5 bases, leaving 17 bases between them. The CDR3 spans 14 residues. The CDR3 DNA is TGTGCCAGCAAGGGGTATTCAGGGGTCGAGACCCAGTACTTC. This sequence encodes CASKGYSGVETQYF.

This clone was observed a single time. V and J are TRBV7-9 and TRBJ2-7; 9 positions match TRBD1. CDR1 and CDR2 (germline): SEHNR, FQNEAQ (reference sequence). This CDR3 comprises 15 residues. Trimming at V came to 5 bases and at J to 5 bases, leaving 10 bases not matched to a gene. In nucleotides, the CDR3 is TGTGCCAGCAGCAAGACCGGGACAGGGCGACACGAGCAGTACTTC. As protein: CASSKTGTGRHEQYF.

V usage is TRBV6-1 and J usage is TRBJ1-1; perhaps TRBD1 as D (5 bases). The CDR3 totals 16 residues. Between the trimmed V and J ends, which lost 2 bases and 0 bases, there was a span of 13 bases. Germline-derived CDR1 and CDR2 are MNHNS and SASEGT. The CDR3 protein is CASSEYEGLLNTEAFF. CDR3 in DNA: TGTGCCAGCAGTGAATACGAGGGGCTACTGAACACTGAAGCTTTCTTT.

CDR3 sequence: CASSQETLAYEQYF. The CDR3 bases are TGTGCCAGCAGCCAAGAAACACTAGCCTACGAGCAGTACTTC. This sequence joins TRBV4-2 and TRBJ2-7; perhaps TRBD2 as D (5 bases). V lost 0 bases, J lost 2 bases, and 8 bases lay in between. The CDR3 sequence is 14 residues long. Germline values: CDR1 LGHNA, CDR2 YNFKEQ.